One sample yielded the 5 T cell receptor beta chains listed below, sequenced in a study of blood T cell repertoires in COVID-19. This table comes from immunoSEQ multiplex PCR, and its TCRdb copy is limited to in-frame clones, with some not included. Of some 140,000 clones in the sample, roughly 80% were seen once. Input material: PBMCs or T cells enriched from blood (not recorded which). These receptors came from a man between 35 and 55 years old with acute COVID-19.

The CDR3 here is CASSDGIRTGGLFNEQYF. The CDR3 DNA reads TGTGCCAGCAGTGACGGTATCAGGACGGGGGGCCTATTTAACGAGCAGTACTTC. The chain recombines TRBV6-1 with TRBJ2-7; a possible D gene is TRBD2 (7 bases). V was pared by 3 bases and J by 5 bases, with 26 bases between. The germline V gene encodes CDR1 MNHNS and CDR2 SASEGT. The CDR3 totals 18 residues.

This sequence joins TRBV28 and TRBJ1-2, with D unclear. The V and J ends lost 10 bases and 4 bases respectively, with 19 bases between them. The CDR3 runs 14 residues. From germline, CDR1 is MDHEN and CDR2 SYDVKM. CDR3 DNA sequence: TGTGCCACCTGGCGAGAAAGCGTCTCCTATGGCTACACCTTC. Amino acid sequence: CATWRESVSYGYTF.

CDR3 in amino acids: CAWSERLAGDNEQFF. CDR3 in DNA: TGTGCCTGGAGTGAAAGACTAGCGGGGGACAATGAGCAGTTCTTC. V gene TRBV30 combines with J gene TRBJ2-1, with TRBD2 identical over 12 bases. The CDR3 has 15 residues. The V gene's germline CDR1 is GTSNPN and CDR2 SVGIG (reference sequence). The junction had 3 bases not matched to a gene; V was cut back by 1 base and J by 5 bases.

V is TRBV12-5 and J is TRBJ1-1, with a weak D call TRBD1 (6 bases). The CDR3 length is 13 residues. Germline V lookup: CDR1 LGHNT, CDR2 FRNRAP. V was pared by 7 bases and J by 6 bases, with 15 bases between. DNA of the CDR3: TGTGCTAGTGCCCCGGACAGCCTCGCTGAAGCTTTCTTT. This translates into CASAPDSLAEAFF. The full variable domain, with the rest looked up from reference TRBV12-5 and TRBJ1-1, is DARVTQTPRHKVTEMGQEVTMRCQPILGHNTVFWYRQTMMQGLELLAYFRNRAPLDDSGMPKDRFSAEMPDATLATLKIQPSEPRDSAVYFCASAPDSLAEAFFGQGTRLTVV.

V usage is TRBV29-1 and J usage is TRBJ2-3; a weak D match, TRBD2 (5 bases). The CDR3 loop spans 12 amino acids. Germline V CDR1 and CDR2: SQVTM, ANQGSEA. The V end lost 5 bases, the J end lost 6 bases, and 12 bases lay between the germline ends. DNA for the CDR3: TGCAGCGTTCTTGGGAGATCGGATACGCAGTATTTT. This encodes CSVLGRSDTQYF.